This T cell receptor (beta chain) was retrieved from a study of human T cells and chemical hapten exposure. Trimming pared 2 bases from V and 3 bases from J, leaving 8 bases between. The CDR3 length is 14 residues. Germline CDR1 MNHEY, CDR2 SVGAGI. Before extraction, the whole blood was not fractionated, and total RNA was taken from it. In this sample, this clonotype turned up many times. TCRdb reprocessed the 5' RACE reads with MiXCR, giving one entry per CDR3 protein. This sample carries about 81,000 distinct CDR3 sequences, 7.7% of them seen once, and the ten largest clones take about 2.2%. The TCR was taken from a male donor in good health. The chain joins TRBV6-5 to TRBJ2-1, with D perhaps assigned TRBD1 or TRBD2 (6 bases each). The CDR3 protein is CASSYEGGYNEQFF. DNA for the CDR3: TGTGCCAGCAGTTACGAGGGGGGCTACAATGAGCAGTTCTTC.